What follows describes a single T cell receptor (beta chain). Its antigen is unidentified. These data come from a study of cytomegalovirus exposure and HLA in healthy donors. At the level of the study: The same platform was used for the roughly 130 validation repertoires and the approximately 670 first-cohort repertoires, a later analysis reported. Study-wide results and caveats: Some TCR beta chains (around 160 of them) were listed as cytomegalovirus-associated. It was reported that the classifier diagnosed cytomegalovirus status with high specificity and sensitivity in both the original and validation cohorts.

This CDR3 is built from 13 residues. V dropped 8 bases and J dropped 2; count of bases not matched to a gene: 4. Germline V gene data show CDR1 as MNHNS and CDR2 as SASEGT. The table came from immunoSEQ multiplex PCR; TCRdb's copy has only in-frame clones and leaves some out. The repertoire holds some 80,000 clones, 95% to 97% seen once, with over 1.5% in the top ten. Among the 110 or so subjects of the validation cohort, separate from the approximately 670-subject first cohort, were the donors. The TCR sequence derives from a man aged 18 to 29 in good health and CMV-seropositive. Sequences were obtained from PBMCs. This chain links TRBV6-1 with TRBJ1-2; 8 bases are a match to TRBD1. Here the CDR3 reads CASLDRANYGYTF. The CDR3 bases are TGTGCCAGCCTGGACAGGGCGAACTATGGCTACACCTTC.